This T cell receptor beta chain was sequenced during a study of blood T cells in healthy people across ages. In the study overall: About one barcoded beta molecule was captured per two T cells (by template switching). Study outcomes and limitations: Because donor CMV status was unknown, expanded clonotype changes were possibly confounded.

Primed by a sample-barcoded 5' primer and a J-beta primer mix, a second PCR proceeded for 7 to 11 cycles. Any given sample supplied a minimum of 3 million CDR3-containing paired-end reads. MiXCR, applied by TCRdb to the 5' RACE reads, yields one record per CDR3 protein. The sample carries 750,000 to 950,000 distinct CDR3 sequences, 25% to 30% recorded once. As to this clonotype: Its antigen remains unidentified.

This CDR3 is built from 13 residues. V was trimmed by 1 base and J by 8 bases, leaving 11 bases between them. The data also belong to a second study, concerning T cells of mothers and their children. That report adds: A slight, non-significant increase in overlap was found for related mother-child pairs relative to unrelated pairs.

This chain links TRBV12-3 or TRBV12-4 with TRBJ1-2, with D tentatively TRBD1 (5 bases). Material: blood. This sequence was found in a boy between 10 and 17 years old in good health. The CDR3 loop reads CASSLGLGRGYTF. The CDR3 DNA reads TGTGCCAGCAGTTTAGGGTTGGGACGGGGCTACACCTTC.